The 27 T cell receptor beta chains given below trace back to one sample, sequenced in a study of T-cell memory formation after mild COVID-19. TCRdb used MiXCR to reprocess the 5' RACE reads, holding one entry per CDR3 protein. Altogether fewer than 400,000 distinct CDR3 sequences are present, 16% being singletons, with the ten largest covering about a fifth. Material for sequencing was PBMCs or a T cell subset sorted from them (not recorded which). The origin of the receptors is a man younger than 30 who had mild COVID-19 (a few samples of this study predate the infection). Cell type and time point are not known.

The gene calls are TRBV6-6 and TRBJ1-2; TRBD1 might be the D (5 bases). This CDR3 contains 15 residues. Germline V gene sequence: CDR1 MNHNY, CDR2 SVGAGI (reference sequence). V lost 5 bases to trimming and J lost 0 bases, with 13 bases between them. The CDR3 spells CASSAPQGANYGYTF. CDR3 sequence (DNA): TGTGCCAGCAGTGCCCCCCAGGGCGCTAACTATGGCTACACCTTC.

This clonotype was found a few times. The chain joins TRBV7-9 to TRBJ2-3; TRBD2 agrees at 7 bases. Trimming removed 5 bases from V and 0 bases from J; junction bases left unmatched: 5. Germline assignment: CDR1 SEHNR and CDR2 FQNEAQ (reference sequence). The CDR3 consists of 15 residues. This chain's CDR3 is CASSRSGPSTDTQYF. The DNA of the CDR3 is TGTGCCAGCAGCCGTAGCGGGCCTAGCACAGATACGCAGTATTTT. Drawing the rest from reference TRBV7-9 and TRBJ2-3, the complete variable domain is DTGVSQNPRHKITKRGQNVTFRCDPISEHNRLYWYRQTLGQGPEFLTYFQNEAQLEKSRLLSDRFSAERPKGSFSTLEIQRTEQGDSAMYLCASSRSGPSTDTQYFGPGTRLTVL.

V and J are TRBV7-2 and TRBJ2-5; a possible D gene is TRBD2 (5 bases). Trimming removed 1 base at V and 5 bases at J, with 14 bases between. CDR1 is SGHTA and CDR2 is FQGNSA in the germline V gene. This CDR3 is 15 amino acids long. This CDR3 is CASSLDLSRRETQYF. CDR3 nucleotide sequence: TGTGCCAGCAGCTTAGACTTGTCTAGGAGGGAGACCCAGTACTTC.

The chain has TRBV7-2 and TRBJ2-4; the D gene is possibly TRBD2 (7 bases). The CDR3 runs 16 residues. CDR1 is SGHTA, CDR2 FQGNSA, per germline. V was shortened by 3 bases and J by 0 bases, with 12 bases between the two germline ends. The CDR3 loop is CASSFFGGLAKNIQYF. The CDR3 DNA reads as TGTGCCAGCAGCTTCTTCGGGGGGCTAGCCAAAAACATTCAGTACTTC.

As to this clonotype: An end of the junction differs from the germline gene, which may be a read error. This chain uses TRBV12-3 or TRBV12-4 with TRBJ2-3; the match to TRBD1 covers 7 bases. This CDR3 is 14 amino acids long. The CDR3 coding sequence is TGTACCAGCAGTCAATACCGGGACAGACGCCTGCAGTATTTT. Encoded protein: CTSSQYRDRRLQYF.

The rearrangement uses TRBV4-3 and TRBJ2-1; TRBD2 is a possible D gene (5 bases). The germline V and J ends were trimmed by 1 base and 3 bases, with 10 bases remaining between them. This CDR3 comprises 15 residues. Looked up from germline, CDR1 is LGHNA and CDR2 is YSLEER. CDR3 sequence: CASSQVGVDYNEQFF. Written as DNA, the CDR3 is TGCGCCAGCAGCCAAGTCGGGGTTGACTACAATGAGCAGTTCTTC.

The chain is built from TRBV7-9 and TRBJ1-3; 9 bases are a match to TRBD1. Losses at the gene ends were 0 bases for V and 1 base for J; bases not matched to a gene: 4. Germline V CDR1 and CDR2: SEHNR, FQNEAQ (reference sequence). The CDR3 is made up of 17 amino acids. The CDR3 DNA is TGTGCCAGCAGCTTAGCGGGACAGGGTTCGTCTGGAAACACCATATATTTT. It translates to CASSLAGQGSSGNTIYF.

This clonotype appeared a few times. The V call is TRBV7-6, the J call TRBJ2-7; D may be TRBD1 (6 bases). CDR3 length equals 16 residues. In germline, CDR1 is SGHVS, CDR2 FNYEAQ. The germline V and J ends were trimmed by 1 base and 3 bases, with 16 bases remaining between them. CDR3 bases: TGTGCCAGCAGCTTAGGAACACAGGGAAGCCGCTACGAGCAGTACTTC. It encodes CASSLGTQGSRYEQYF.

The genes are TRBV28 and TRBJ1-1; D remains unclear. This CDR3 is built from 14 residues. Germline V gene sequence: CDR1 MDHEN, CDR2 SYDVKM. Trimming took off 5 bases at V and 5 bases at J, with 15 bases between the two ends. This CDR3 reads CASSIRPGGTEAFF. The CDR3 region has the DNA TGTGCCAGCAGTATAAGACCCGGCGGGACTGAAGCTTTCTTT.

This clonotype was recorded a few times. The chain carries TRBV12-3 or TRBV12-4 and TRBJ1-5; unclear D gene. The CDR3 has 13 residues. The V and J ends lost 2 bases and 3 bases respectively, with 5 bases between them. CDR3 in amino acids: CASSLRVNQPQHF. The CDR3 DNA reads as TGTGCCAGCAGTTTACGGGTCAATCAGCCCCAGCATTTT.

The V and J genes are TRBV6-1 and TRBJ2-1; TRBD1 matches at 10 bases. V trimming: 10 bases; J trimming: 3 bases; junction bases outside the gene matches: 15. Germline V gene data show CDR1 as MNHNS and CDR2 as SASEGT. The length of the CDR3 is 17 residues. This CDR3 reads CATSRTGGPPRYNEQFF. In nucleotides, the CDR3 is TGTGCCACCTCAAGGACAGGGGGTCCTCCACGCTACAATGAGCAGTTCTTC.

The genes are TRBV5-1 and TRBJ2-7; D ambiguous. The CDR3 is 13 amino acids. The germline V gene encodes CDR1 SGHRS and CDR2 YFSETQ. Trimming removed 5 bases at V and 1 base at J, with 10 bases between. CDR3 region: CASRPDGSYEQYV. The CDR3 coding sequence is TGCGCCAGCAGGCCGGACGGATCCTACGAGCAGTACGTC.

The CDR3 DNA reads TGTGCCAGTACGGAGGGCAACACCGGGGAGCTGTTTTTT. This gives the protein CASTEGNTGELFF. The V call is TRBV19, the J call TRBJ2-2, with D maybe TRBD2 (6 bases). Trimming shortened V by 7 bases and J by 2 bases, and 8 bases separated the two germline ends. CDR3 length equals 13 residues. CDR1 and CDR2 from the germline V gene are LNHDA and SQIVND (reference sequence).

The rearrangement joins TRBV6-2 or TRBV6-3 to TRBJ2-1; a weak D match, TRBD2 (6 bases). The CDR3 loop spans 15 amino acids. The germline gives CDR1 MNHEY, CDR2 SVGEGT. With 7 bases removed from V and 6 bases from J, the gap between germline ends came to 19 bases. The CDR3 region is CASTFRRVESNEQFF. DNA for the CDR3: TGTGCCAGCACCTTTCGGAGGGTAGAGTCCAATGAGCAGTTCTTC.

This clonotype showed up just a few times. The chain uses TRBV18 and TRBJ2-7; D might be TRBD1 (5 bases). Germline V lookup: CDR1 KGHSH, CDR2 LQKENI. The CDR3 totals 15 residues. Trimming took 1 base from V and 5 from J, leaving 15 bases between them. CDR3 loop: CASSPQAPRADEQYF. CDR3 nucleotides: TGTGCCAGCTCACCACAGGCACCCAGGGCTGACGAGCAGTACTTC.

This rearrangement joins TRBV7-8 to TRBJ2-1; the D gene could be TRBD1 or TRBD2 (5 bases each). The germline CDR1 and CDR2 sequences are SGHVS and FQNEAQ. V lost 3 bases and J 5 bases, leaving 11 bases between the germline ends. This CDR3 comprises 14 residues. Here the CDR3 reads CASSLRGANNEQFF. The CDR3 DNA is TGTGCCAGCAGCTTGAGGGGAGCTAACAATGAGCAGTTCTTC.

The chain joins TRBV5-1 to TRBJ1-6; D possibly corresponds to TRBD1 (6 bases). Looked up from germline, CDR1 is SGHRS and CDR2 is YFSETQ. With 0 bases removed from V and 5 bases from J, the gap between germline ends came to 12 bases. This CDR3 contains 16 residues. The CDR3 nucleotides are TGCGCCAGCAGCTTGGTGGGGGGCGGCCATAATTCACCCCTCCACTTT. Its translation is CASSLVGGGHNSPLHF.

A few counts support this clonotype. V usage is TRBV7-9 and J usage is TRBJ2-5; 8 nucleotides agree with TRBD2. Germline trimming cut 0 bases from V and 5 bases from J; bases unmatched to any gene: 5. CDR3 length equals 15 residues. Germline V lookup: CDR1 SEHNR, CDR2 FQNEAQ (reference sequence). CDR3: CASSLASGGVETQYF. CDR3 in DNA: TGTGCCAGCAGCTTAGCCAGCGGGGGAGTGGAGACCCAGTACTTC.

Here the CDR3 DNA reads TGTGCCAGCAGTCAAACTCTAGCGGGAACGGGACGGGAGACCCAGTACTTC. This translates into CASSQTLAGTGRETQYF. The rearrangement joins TRBV6-5 to TRBJ2-5, with 9 positions matching TRBD2. The germline gives CDR1 MNHEY, CDR2 SVGAGI. The ends lost 5 bases at V and 5 bases at J; junction bases unmatched: 15. This CDR3 is 17 amino acids long.

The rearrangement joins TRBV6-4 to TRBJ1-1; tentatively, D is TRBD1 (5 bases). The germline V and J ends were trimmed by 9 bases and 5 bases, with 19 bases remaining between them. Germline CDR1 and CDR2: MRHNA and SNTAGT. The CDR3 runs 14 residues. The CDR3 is CASRRGAEGTEAFF. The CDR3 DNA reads TGTGCCAGTAGAAGAGGGGCAGAGGGGACTGAAGCTTTCTTT.

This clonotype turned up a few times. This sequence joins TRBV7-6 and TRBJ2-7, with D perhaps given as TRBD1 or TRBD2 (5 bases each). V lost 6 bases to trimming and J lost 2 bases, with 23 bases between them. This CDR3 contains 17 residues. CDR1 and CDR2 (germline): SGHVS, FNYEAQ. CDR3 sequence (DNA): TGTGCCAGCAGATACGGGTGGGACCTCAACCCTCCCTACGAGCAGTACGTC. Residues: CASRYGWDLNPPYEQYV.

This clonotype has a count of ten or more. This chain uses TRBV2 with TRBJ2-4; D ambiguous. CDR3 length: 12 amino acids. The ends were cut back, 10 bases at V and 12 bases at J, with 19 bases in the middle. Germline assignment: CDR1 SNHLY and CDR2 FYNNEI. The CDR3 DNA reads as TGTGCCATCGCTCTTACGGAGACAACTCAGTACTTC. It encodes CAIALTETTQYF.

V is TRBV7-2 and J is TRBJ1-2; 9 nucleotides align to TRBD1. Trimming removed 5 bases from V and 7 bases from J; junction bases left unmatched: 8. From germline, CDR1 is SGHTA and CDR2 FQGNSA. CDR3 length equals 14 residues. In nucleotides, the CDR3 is TGTGCCAGCAGCCTGACAGGGGGGAAGAGTGGCTACACCTTC. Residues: CASSLTGGKSGYTF. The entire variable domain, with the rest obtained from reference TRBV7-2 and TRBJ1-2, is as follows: GAGVSQSPSNKVTEKGKDVELRCDPISGHTALYWYRQSLGQGLEFLIYFQGNSAPDKSGLPSDRFSAERTGGSVSTLTIQRTQQEDSAVYLCASSLTGGKSGYTFGSGTRLTVV.

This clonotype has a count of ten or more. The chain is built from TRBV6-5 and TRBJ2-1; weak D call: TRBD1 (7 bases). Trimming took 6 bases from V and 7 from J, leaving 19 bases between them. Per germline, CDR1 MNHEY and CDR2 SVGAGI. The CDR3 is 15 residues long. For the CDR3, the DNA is TGTGCCAGCAGCGCCGCGGGGCCAGGGGGTAATGAGCAGTTCTTC. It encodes CASSAAGPGGNEQFF.

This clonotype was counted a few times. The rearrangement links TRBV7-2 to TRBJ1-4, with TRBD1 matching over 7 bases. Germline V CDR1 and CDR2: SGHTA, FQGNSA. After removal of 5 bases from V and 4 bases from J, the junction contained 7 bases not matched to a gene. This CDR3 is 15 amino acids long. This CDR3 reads CASSTQGSHNEKLFF. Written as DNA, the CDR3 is TGTGCCAGCAGCACACAGGGGTCCCATAATGAAAAACTGTTTTTT.

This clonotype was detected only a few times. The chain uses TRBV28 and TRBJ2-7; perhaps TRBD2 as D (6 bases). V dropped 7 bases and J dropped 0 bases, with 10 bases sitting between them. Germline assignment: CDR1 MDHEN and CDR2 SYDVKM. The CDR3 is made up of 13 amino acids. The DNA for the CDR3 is TGTGCCAGCAATCCGGGGGACTCCTACGAGCAGTACGTC. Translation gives CASNPGDSYEQYV.

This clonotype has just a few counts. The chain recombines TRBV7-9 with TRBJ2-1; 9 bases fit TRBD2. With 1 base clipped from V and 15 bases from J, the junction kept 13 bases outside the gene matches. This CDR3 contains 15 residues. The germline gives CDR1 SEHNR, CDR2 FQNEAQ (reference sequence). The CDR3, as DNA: TGTGCCAGCAGCTTAGATGGCGGGGGGGCCCTCGAGGTGTTCTTC. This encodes CASSLDGGGALEVFF.